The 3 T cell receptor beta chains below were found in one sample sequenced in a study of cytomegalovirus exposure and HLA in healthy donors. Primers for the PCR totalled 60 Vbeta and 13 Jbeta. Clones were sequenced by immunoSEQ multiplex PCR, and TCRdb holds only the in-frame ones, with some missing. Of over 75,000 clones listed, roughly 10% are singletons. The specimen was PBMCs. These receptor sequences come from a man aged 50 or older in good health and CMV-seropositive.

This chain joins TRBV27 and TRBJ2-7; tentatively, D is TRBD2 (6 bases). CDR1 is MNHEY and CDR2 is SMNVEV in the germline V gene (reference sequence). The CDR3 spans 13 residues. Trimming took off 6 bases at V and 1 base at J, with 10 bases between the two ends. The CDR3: CASSRRESYEQYF. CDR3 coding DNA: TGTGCCAGCAGCAGGAGGGAATCCTACGAGCAGTACTTC.

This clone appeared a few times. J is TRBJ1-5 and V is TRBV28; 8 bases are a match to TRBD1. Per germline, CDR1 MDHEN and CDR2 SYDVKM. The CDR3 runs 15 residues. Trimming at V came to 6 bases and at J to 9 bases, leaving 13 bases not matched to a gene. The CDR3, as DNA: TGTGCCAGCAGCATTTTGGGACAGGTGCTACGGCCCCAGCATTTT. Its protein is CASSILGQVLRPQHF.

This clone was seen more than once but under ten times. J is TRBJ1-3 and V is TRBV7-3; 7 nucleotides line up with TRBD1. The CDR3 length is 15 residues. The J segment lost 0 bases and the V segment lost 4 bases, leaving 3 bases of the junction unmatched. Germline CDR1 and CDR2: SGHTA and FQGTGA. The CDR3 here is CASSWGDSSGNTIYF. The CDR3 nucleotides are TGTGCCAGCAGCTGGGGGGACAGCTCTGGAAACACCATATATTTT. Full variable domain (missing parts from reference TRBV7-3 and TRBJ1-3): GAGVSQTPSNKVTEKGKYVELRCDPISGHTALYWYRQSLGQGPEFLIYFQGTGAADDSGLPNDRFFAVRPEGSVSTLKIQRTERGDSAVYLCASSWGDSSGNTIYFGEGSWLTVV.